This is a list of T cell receptor beta chains from one sample in a study of response to subunit inactivated influenza vaccine. MiXCR, applied by TCRdb to the RT-PCR reads, yields one record per CDR3 protein. The sample yields a few hundred thousand distinct CDR3 sequences, roughly 22% seen once. This sample comprised PBMCs from blood, obtained around 22 months after vaccination. These TCRs come from a man aged 50-75 years who received an inactivated influenza vaccine. CDR3s include the opening cysteine and the closing phenylalanine or tryptophan. A D gene is named only where the DNA matches it firmly. The size field is filled for only some rows; it gives once, few, many or a size class.

j_call: TRBJ2-2; v_call: TRBV11-3; clone_size: many; d_call: NA; cdr3_aa: CASSSFTGGELFF; cdr3_nt: TGTGCCAGCAGCTCCTTTACAGGGGGGGAGCTGTTTTTT
j_call: TRBJ2-5; v_call: TRBV20-1; clone_size: few; d_call: NA; cdr3_aa: CSASLGRVTKESQYF; cdr3_nt: TGCAGTGCCAGCCTGGGGCGGGTGACTAAAGAGTCCCAGTACTTC
j_call: TRBJ2-7; v_call: TRBV7-6; clone_size: few; d_call: NA; cdr3_aa: CASSLELSSYEQYF; cdr3_nt: TGTGCCAGCAGCTTAGAACTGAGCTCCTACGAGCAGTACTTC
j_call: TRBJ2-1; v_call: TRBV20-1; clone_size: NA; d_call: TRBD2; cdr3_aa: CSASLAGVVDEQFF; cdr3_nt: TGCAGTGCTAGTTTGGCGGGAGTTGTCGATGAGCAGTTCTTC
j_call: TRBJ2-7; v_call: TRBV12-3/TRBV12-4; clone_size: NA; d_call: TRBD1; cdr3_aa: CASRSGQFYEQYF; cdr3_nt: TGTGCCAGCAGATCGGGACAGTTCTACGAGCAGTACTTC
j_call: TRBJ1-5; v_call: TRBV18; clone_size: many; d_call: NA; cdr3_aa: CASSPVGHSNQPQHF; cdr3_nt: TGTGCCAGCTCACCAGTCGGCCATAGCAATCAGCCCCAGCATTTT
j_call: TRBJ2-2; v_call: TRBV5-1; clone_size: few; d_call: TRBD1; cdr3_aa: CASSSGTGGTGELFF; cdr3_nt: TGCGCCAGCAGCTCCGGGACAGGGGGCACCGGGGAGCTGTTTTTT
j_call: TRBJ2-1; v_call: TRBV7-9; clone_size: few; d_call: NA; cdr3_aa: CASSSKTRQLSYNEQFF; cdr3_nt: TGTGCCAGCAGCTCTAAGACACGGCAGCTATCCTACAATGAGCAGTTCTTC
j_call: TRBJ1-2; v_call: TRBV11-1; clone_size: many; d_call: NA; cdr3_aa: CASSFGQGGGRGVGGYTF; cdr3_nt: TGTGCCAGCAGCTTCGGCCAGGGCGGGGGTCGCGGGGTTGGAGGCTACACCTTC
j_call: TRBJ2-5; v_call: TRBV5-1; clone_size: NA; d_call: NA; cdr3_aa: CASSNRSPQETQYF; cdr3_nt: TGCGCCAGCAGCAACAGGAGTCCCCAAGAGACCCAGTACTTC
j_call: TRBJ2-2; v_call: TRBV20-1; clone_size: NA; d_call: NA; cdr3_aa: CSARMGTNTGELFF; cdr3_nt: TGCAGTGCTAGGATGGGCACGAACACCGGGGAGCTGTTTTTT
j_call: TRBJ2-7; v_call: TRBV27; clone_size: few; d_call: NA; cdr3_aa: CASSLSRALEQYF; cdr3_nt: TGTGCCAGCAGTTTATCGCGGGCCCTCGAGCAGTACTTC
j_call: TRBJ2-1; v_call: TRBV5-6; clone_size: NA; d_call: NA; cdr3_aa: CASSLVYGNFNEQFF; cdr3_nt: TGTGCCAGCAGCTTGGTTTATGGGAATTTCAATGAGCAGTTCTTC
j_call: TRBJ1-5; v_call: TRBV6-5; clone_size: NA; d_call: NA; cdr3_aa: CASSYSRGGRQPQHF; cdr3_nt: TGTGCCAGCAGTTACTCTCGGGGGGGCAGGCAGCCCCAGCATTTT
j_call: TRBJ1-1; v_call: TRBV12-3/TRBV12-4; clone_size: few; d_call: NA; cdr3_aa: CASFQGTNTEAFF; cdr3_nt: TGTGCCAGCTTCCAGGGGACGAACACTGAAGCTTTCTTT
j_call: TRBJ1-2; v_call: TRBV4-2; clone_size: many; d_call: TRBD1; cdr3_aa: CASSQEGTDNYGYTF; cdr3_nt: TGTGCCAGCAGCCAAGAAGGGACAGATAACTATGGCTACACCTTC
j_call: TRBJ1-3; v_call: TRBV20-1; clone_size: NA; d_call: NA; cdr3_aa: CSALGSGNTIYF; cdr3_nt: TGCAGTGCCTTGGGCTCTGGAAACACCATATATTTT
j_call: TRBJ1-1; v_call: TRBV19; clone_size: many; d_call: NA; cdr3_aa: CASSLNRDTEAFF; cdr3_nt: TGTGCCAGTAGTTTAAACAGGGACACTGAAGCTTTCTTT
j_call: TRBJ2-7; v_call: TRBV6-1; clone_size: NA; d_call: TRBD2; cdr3_aa: CASTSGGLAGVYEQYF; cdr3_nt: TGTGCCAGCACCTCAGGAGGACTAGCGGGAGTCTACGAGCAGTACTTC
j_call: TRBJ2-2; v_call: TRBV6-1; clone_size: NA; d_call: TRBD1; cdr3_aa: CASRRDRTGTNTGELFF; cdr3_nt: TGTGCCAGCAGGAGGGACCGGACAGGGACGAACACCGGGGAGCTGTTTTTT
j_call: TRBJ2-5; v_call: TRBV30; clone_size: NA; d_call: NA; cdr3_aa: CAWSWVRGYQETQYF; cdr3_nt: TGTGCCTGGAGTTGGGTCAGGGGATATCAAGAGACCCAGTACTTC
j_call: TRBJ2-7; v_call: TRBV15; clone_size: NA; d_call: TRBD2; cdr3_aa: CATSPQLEREGPASYEQYF; cdr3_nt: TGTGCCACCAGCCCCCAGTTAGAGCGGGAGGGCCCGGCATCCTACGAGCAGTACTTC
j_call: TRBJ1-2; v_call: TRBV29-1; clone_size: NA; d_call: NA; cdr3_aa: CSVDFIQAYYGYTF; cdr3_nt: TGCAGCGTTGACTTTATCCAGGCATACTATGGCTACACCTTC
j_call: TRBJ2-7; v_call: TRBV30; clone_size: NA; d_call: NA; cdr3_aa: CGGLSDSYEQYF; cdr3_nt: TGTGGGGGACTTTCCGACTCCTACGAGCAGTACTTC
j_call: TRBJ2-7; v_call: TRBV11-2; clone_size: few; d_call: NA; cdr3_aa: CASNQLQGYSYEQYF; cdr3_nt: TGTGCCAGCAACCAATTACAAGGTTACTCCTACGAGCAGTACTTC
j_call: TRBJ2-3; v_call: TRBV20-1; clone_size: NA; d_call: NA; cdr3_aa: CSASVVEIGFTDTQYF; cdr3_nt: TGCAGTGCTAGCGTCGTAGAAATTGGATTCACAGATACGCAGTATTTT